What follows are 19 T cell receptor beta chains derived from one specimen sequenced in a study of regulatory T cells in long-lasting Graves disease. Noted time point: newly diagnosed GD, antithyroid drugs for less than 3 months. TCR sequences were obtained from RNA taken from PBMCs. Investigators prepared the TCR beta libraries by applying iRepertoire HTBI primers and Arm-PCR of CDR3 regions. TCRdb re-called the multiplex PCR reads through MiXCR, storing one row per CDR3 protein. Seen here are 350,000 to 550,000 distinct CDR3 sequences, about 15% observed once, and the top ten hold roughly a sixth. The sample was also reused in another study, on T cells in Graves' hyperthyroidism and ophthalmopathy.

The sequenced sample was peripheral blood mononuclear cells (PBMCs), obtained at new diagnosis, from a patient treated with antithyroid drugs. The source of these receptors is a woman younger than 45 with Graves disease.

The V call is TRBV15, the J call TRBJ1-5; no firm D call. This CDR3 has 15 amino acids. Trimming removed 0 bases at V and 3 bases at J, with 9 bases between. CDR1 and CDR2 (germline): LNHNV, YYDKDF (reference sequence). CDR3: CATSREETDNQPQHF. The CDR3 region has the DNA TGTGCCACCAGCAGAGAGGAAACAGACAATCAGCCCCAGCATTTT. The full variable domain, in which reference TRBV15 and TRBJ1-5 provide the parts outside the CDR3, is DAMVIQNPRYQVTQFGKPVTLSCSQTLNHNVMYWYQQKSSQAPKLLFHYYDKDFNNEADTPDNFQSRRPNTSFCFLDIRSPGLGDTAMYLCATSREETDNQPQHFGDGTRLSIL.

This clonotype was found many times. The rearrangement joins TRBV30 to TRBJ2-7; the D is unclear. In germline, CDR1 is GTSNPN, CDR2 SVGIG (reference sequence). The CDR3 is 16 residues long. Trimming took off 1 base at V and 0 bases at J, with 16 bases between the two ends. As DNA, the CDR3 is TGTGCCTGGAGTGCCCCAGAGTGGGCAAGCTCCTACGAGCAGTACTTC. This codes for CAWSAPEWASSYEQYF.

In its sample, this clonotype was seen many times. This chain uses TRBV11-3 with TRBJ2-2; a possible D gene is TRBD2 (6 bases). Looked up from germline, CDR1 is SGHNT and CDR2 is YENEEA. V was cut by 2 bases and J by 2 bases, with 12 bases left in between. The CDR3 runs 16 residues. CDR3 sequence (DNA): TGTGCCAGCAGCTTACTTACGGGGGATAACACCGGGGAGCTGTTTTTT. It encodes CASSLLTGDNTGELFF.

The chain combines TRBV12-5 with TRBJ1-2; D is ambiguous. Looked up from germline, CDR1 is LGHNT and CDR2 is FRNRAP. The CDR3 is made up of 19 amino acids. Trimming shortened V by 2 bases and J by 4 bases, and 26 bases separated the two germline ends. For the CDR3, the DNA is TGTGCTAGTGGTTTGCCCCCCGTTTTCTGGCTATCGGGCTCCTATGGCTACACCTTC. Its protein is CASGLPPVFWLSGSYGYTF.

This clonotype was seen at least ten times. The chain employs TRBV7-2 and TRBJ2-3, with D unresolved. The CDR3 consists of 14 residues. Germline V gene data show CDR1 as SGHTA and CDR2 as FQGNSA. V lost 3 bases, J lost 0 bases, and 7 bases lay in between. CDR3 DNA: TGTGCCAGCAGCTTCGCAGCTAGCACAGATACGCAGTATTTT. Translated, it gives CASSFAASTDTQYF. Full variable domain (missing parts from reference TRBV7-2 and TRBJ2-3): GAGVSQSPSNKVTEKGKDVELRCDPISGHTALYWYRQSLGQGLEFLIYFQGNSAPDKSGLPSDRFSAERTGGSVSTLTIQRTQQEDSAVYLCASSFAASTDTQYFGPGTRLTVL.

The table lists this clonotype with many counts. This chain links TRBV11-2 with TRBJ1-1; D not resolved. The CDR3 is 13 residues long. The germline V gene encodes CDR1 SGHAT and CDR2 FQNNGV. V was cut by 4 bases and J by 2 bases, with 8 bases left in between. The CDR3 DNA reads TGTGCCAGCAGCTGGACGGTTAACACTGAAGCTTTCTTT. Translated: CASSWTVNTEAFF.

This clonotype was recorded a few times. The chain is built from TRBV7-6 and TRBJ2-7, with D possibly TRBD2 on 5 matching bases. The CDR3 totals 15 residues. The germline V gene encodes CDR1 SGHVS and CDR2 FNYEAQ. V lost 5 bases to trimming and J lost 4 bases, with 18 bases between them. CDR3 sequence reads: CASSRILGVGYEQYF. CDR3 coding DNA: TGTGCCAGCAGCCGAATCCTGGGAGTGGGGTACGAGCAGTACTTC.

V gene TRBV2 combines with J gene TRBJ1-2; D not resolved. CDR1 is SNHLY and CDR2 is FYNNEI in the germline V gene. CDR3 size: 17 residues. The V end lost 3 bases, the J end lost 4 bases, and 21 bases lay between the germline ends. The CDR3 DNA sequence: TGTGCCAGCAGTGATTCGTCGACCCAAGGGATAAGCTATGGCTACACCTTC. It translates to CASSDSSTQGISYGYTF. The whole variable domain, remainder taken from reference TRBV2 and TRBJ1-2, is EPEVTQTPSHQVTQMGQEVILRCVPISNHLYFYWYRQILGQKVEFLVSFYNNEISEKSEIFDDQFSVERPDGSNFTLKIRSTKLEDSAMYFCASSDSSTQGISYGYTFGSGTRLTVV.

The V gene is TRBV30, the J gene TRBJ1-3; D remains ambiguous. The CDR3 runs to 14 residues. Germline CDR1 GTSNPN, CDR2 SVGIG (reference sequence). With 4 bases removed from V and 0 bases from J, the gap between germline ends came to 10 bases. CDR3 region: CAWTEGISGNTIYF. CDR3 DNA: TGTGCCTGGACTGAGGGAATCTCTGGAAACACCATATATTTT.

This clonotype has at least ten counts. The chain links TRBV12-3 or TRBV12-4 to TRBJ2-2, with 8 bases matching TRBD2. The junction had 1 base not matched to a gene; V was cut back by 0 bases and J by 1 base. CDR3 length equals 16 residues. CDR3 DNA sequence: TGTGCCAGCAGTTTAGCTAGCGGGAAGAACACCGGGGAGCTGTTTTTT. This encodes CASSLASGKNTGELFF.

In its sample, this clonotype was seen a few times. The rearrangement uses TRBV6-1 and TRBJ1-5; D is perhaps TRBD1 (5 bases). V lost 11 bases to trimming and J lost 8 bases, with 13 bases between them. This CDR3 is built from 11 residues. CDR1 MNHNS and CDR2 SASEGT come from the germline V gene. CDR3 in DNA: TGTGCCCTCGGAGGGGTTGAGCCCCAGCATTTT. Amino acids: CALGGVEPQHF.

The sample holds many counts of this clonotype. The V call is TRBV6-1, the J call TRBJ2-6; D gene ambiguous. V was pared by 5 bases and J by 2 bases, with 7 bases between. The CDR3 length is 14 residues. Germline lookup yields CDR1 MNHNS and CDR2 SASEGT. The CDR3 sequence: CASSPKAGANVLTF. CDR3 coding DNA: TGTGCCAGCAGTCCAAAGGCTGGGGCCAACGTCCTGACTTTC.

The rearrangement uses TRBV15 and TRBJ1-1, with no clear D. The CDR3 has 12 amino acids. Germline values: CDR1 LNHNV, CDR2 YYDKDF (reference sequence). Trimming took off 5 bases at V and 4 bases at J, with 8 bases between the two ends. The chain's CDR3 is CATSPKGTEAFF. DNA for the CDR3: TGTGCCACCAGCCCGAAGGGCACTGAAGCTTTCTTT.

There are many counts of this clonotype. The V call is TRBV18, the J call TRBJ1-1, with TRBD1 matching 7 bases. This CDR3 comprises 16 residues. The germline V gene encodes CDR1 KGHSH and CDR2 LQKENI. Unmatched junction bases numbered 11, after V lost 1 base and J lost 6 bases. CDR3 in DNA: TGTGCCAGCTCACCACGCGGACCACAGGGGAGCGCTGAAGCTTTCTTT. Residues: CASSPRGPQGSAEAFF.

This clonotype was recorded at least ten times. The chain links TRBV18 to TRBJ2-3; D is uncertain. The CDR3 has 12 residues. V dropped 2 bases and J dropped 5 bases, with 5 bases sitting between them. The germline CDR1 and CDR2 sequences are KGHSH and LQKENI. The CDR3 coding sequence is TGTGCCAGCTCACCAGGGCTAGATACGCAGTATTTT. This sequence encodes CASSPGLDTQYF.

The chain employs TRBV12-3 or TRBV12-4 and TRBJ2-2; D might be TRBD2 (5 bases). This CDR3 region has 13 residues. Trimming took 5 bases from V and 7 from J, leaving 11 bases between them. The CDR3 DNA sequence: TGTGCCAGCAGTGCAGGTGGAGGCGGGGAGCTGTTTTTT. It specifies CASSAGGGGELFF.

The gene calls are TRBV9 and TRBJ2-7; D call uncertain. The CDR3 is 15 residues long. Germline CDR1 SGDLS, CDR2 YYNGEE. V lost 4 bases and J lost 0, with 14 bases in between. For the CDR3, the DNA is TGTGCCAGCAGCCCAAGCCCGGGCGCCTCCTACGAGCAGTACTTC. Translated, it gives CASSPSPGASYEQYF. Full variable domain (remainder filled in from reference TRBV9 and TRBJ2-7): DSGVTQTPKHLITATGQRVTLRCSPRSGDLSVYWYQQSLDQGLQFLIQYYNGEERAKGNILERFSAQQFPDLHSELNLSSLELGDSALYFCASSPSPGASYEQYFGPGTRLTVT.

This clonotype came up a few times. V is TRBV7-3 and J is TRBJ1-1; 8 bases agree with TRBD1. CDR1 and CDR2 (germline): SGHTA, FQGTGA. V lost 1 base and J lost 0; bases outside the gene matches: 7. The CDR3 loop spans 17 amino acids. CDR3 sequence reads: CASSLILPGGMNTEAFF. CDR3 coding DNA: TGTGCCAGCAGCTTAATATTACCAGGGGGCATGAACACTGAAGCTTTCTTT. Full variable domain (rest looked up from reference TRBV7-3 and TRBJ1-1): GAGVSQTPSNKVTEKGKYVELRCDPISGHTALYWYRQSLGQGPEFLIYFQGTGAADDSGLPNDRFFAVRPEGSVSTLKIQRTERGDSAVYLCASSLILPGGMNTEAFFGQGTRLTVV.

This clonotype occurred a few times. V usage is TRBV20-1 and J usage is TRBJ2-3, with 7 bases fitting TRBD2. Trimming took 6 bases from V and 5 from J; bases not matched to a gene: 14. The germline V gene encodes CDR1 DFQATT and CDR2 SNEGSKA (reference sequence). The CDR3 runs 15 residues. For the CDR3, the DNA is TGCAGTGCCCCCCCGGGGGGAGACCATAGAGATACGCAGTATTTT. Translation: CSAPPGGDHRDTQYF.